This TCR beta chain was identified during a study of OX40 agonist ivuxolimab in advanced cancers. As for the study more broadly: Ivuxolimab, which targeted the costimulatory receptor OX40 (CD134), was an agonistic, fully human IgG2 monoclonal antibody. Intravenous ivuxolimab was administered to patients every 2 weeks at six dose levels: 0.01, 0.1, 0.3, 1.5, 3 and 10 mg/kg. Of the roughly 51 dose-escalation patients, hepatocellular carcinoma was present in about 20, melanoma in around 15, renal cell carcinoma in 9 and head and neck cancer in 9. In the dose-escalation cohort, 82.7% of patients were male, and the mean age was around 65 years with a range of roughly 23 to 79. Patients were allowed to have had prior anti-PD-1, anti-PD-L1 or anti-CTLA-4 therapy, and around two fifths of the dose-escalation patients had been treated with checkpoint inhibitors. Partial responses were achieved by three dose-escalation patients, of whom one had hepatocellular carcinoma and two had cutaneous melanoma. Peripheral TCRbeta sequencing aimed to test whether ivuxolimab altered TCR sequence diversity and caused clonal T-cell expansion. The paper covers the monotherapy dose-escalation part of the phase I ivuxolimab trial, which included N of about 50 patients.

About this clone itself: Its antigen has not been determined. No much larger clone exists at a distance of one base, and base qualities are not known.

Inclusive of the bounding cysteine and phenylalanine, the CDR3 is 16 residues long. Only the CDR3 portion is preserved as DNA: 48 bases, with reading frame beginning at the first base. The V end loses 0 bases and the J end loses 4 bases, and a stretch of 15 bases separates them. From the germline V gene, CDR1 is LGHNA and CDR2 is YSLEER. On the study overall, not on this receptor specifically: Which antigens the clonally expanded peripheral T cells were specific for was not determined. Low levels of normalized T-cell clonal expansion were also shown by some nonresponding patients. In the 0.1-3.0 mg/kg groups, partial responders were among the patients with the lowest normalized peripheral clonal expansion, particularly in CD8+ T cells. Clonal expansion of both CD4+ and CD8+ blood T cells was observed from baseline to week 6 at doses 0.1 to 3.0 mg/kg. After ivuxolimab, more expanded clones were found on average in CD8+ T cells than in CD4+ T cells.

The trial excluded patients who had a history of autoimmune disease or were on systemic immunosuppression. Peripheral blood for TCR sequencing was collected from all dose cohorts at baseline, on cycle 4 day 1, and on cycle 7 day 1. The samples were drawn from a first-in-human, open-label, multicenter phase I dose-escalation trial of ivuxolimab. The trial enrolled adults with locally advanced or metastatic head and neck squamous cell, hepatocellular, melanoma or renal cell carcinoma. Before TCR sequencing, CD4+ and CD8+ T cells were separately sorted from peripheral blood. To sequence the TCRbeta CDR3 region, genomic DNA was isolated from the sorted cells. The immunoSEQ Assay was used for sequencing of TCRbeta CDR3 regions. TCRdb took this table from immuneACCESS and kept in-frame rearrangements with V and J called. Such tables lack part of the clones; where checked against another copy, unresolved V genes explain under half of the gap, and the rest is unexplained. Recorded for this sample are roughly 48,000 clones; 70% to 90% of them occurred a single time. Around 48% of the sample lies in the top ten.

Sequencing used CD4+ or CD8+ T cells sorted from blood, obtained in a trial of the OX40 agonist ivuxolimab. The chain links TRBV4-3 with TRBJ1-1; the D region possibly corresponds to TRBD1 (6 bases align). This TCR was sampled from an adult with an advanced solid tumor such as melanoma, head and neck, liver or kidney cancer. The CDR3 amino acid sequence is: CASSQDGTYSGTEAFF. The DNA sequence is as follows: TGCGCCAGCAGCCAAGATGGGACATACAGCGGCACTGAAGCTTTCTTT.